The rows below give T cell receptor beta chains drawn from one sample of a study of long-term antiretroviral therapy in people with HIV. TCRdb's copy holds only in-frame clones and misses some; the assay was immunoSEQ multiplex PCR. Of about 27,000 clones listed, 65% to 85% are singletons. The sample consisted of unsorted PBMCs, taken 2.1 years after starting antiretroviral therapy. These TCRs come from a man aged 25 to 45 with HIV. Each CDR3 is given with its conserved first and last residue. The order of the fields is J gene, CDR3 length, clone size, V gene, D gene, CDR3 protein, CDR3 DNA. A D gene is named only where the DNA matches it firmly. Expanded clones are given a class, and other clones once, few, many or no size at all.

TRBJ2-5 | 16 | NA | TRBV4-1 | NA | CASSQDGGKDQETQYF | TGCGCCAGCAGCCAAGACGGCGGGAAGGACCAAGAGACCCAGTACTTC
TRBJ2-2 | 12 | NA | TRBV10-1 | NA | CASSASPGELFF | TGCGCCAGCAGTGCTAGTCCCGGGGAGCTGTTTTTT
TRBJ2-7 | 13 | NA | TRBV29-1 | NA | CSVEVRVLGEQYF | TGCAGCGTTGAAGTCAGGGTGTTAGGCGAGCAGTACTTC
TRBJ2-5 | 15 | once | TRBV19 | TRBD2 | CASRLAGGPHETQYF | TGTGCCAGTAGACTAGCGGGAGGGCCTCACGAGACCCAGTACTTC
TRBJ2-2 | 13 | NA | TRBV7-3 | NA | CASSREGLGELFF | TGTGCCAGCAGCCGAGAAGGTCTAGGGGAGCTGTTTTTT
TRBJ2-5 | 15 | NA | TRBV5-1 | TRBD1 | CASSFTDRGQETQYF | TGCGCCAGCAGCTTTACGGACAGGGGGCAAGAGACCCAGTACTTC
TRBJ2-1 | 15 | NA | TRBV6-6 | TRBD2 | CASSYSAGGYNEQFF | TGTGCCAGCAGTTACTCAGCGGGGGGGTACAATGAGCAGTTCTTC
TRBJ2-7 | 14 | NA | TRBV6-1 | NA | CASSRVPDSYEQYF | TGTGCCAGCAGTAGGGTGCCTGATTCCTACGAGCAGTACTTC
TRBJ2-3 | 12 | NA | TRBV2 | NA | CASSSEGDTQYF | TGTGCCAGCAGTTCGGAGGGTGATACGCAGTATTTT
TRBJ2-7 | 14 | NA | TRBV28 | NA | CASRPTGTSYEQYF | TGTGCCAGCAGGCCCACCGGGACCTCCTACGAGCAGTACTTC
TRBJ1-4 | 16 | NA | TRBV15 | TRBD1 | CATSSDRDETNEKLFF | TGTGCCACCAGCAGTGACAGGGATGAAACTAATGAAAAACTGTTTTTT
TRBJ2-1 | 12 | NA | TRBV10-1 | NA | CASSASADEQFF | TGCGCCAGCAGTGCATCTGCCGATGAGCAGTTCTTC
TRBJ1-1 | 14 | NA | TRBV5-1 | NA | CASSLRSMNTEAFF | TGCGCCAGCAGCCTGCGTTCGATGAACACTGAAGCTTTCTTT
TRBJ2-7 | 17 | NA | TRBV5-1 | TRBD1 | CASSPGGVGRGPGEQYF | TGCGCCAGCAGCCCTGGTGGTGTTGGAAGGGGGCCGGGGGAGCAGTACTTC
TRBJ1-6 | 14 | NA | TRBV28 | NA | CASSLQGYHSPLHF | TGTGCCAGCAGTCTACAGGGATACCATTCACCCCTCCACTTT
TRBJ2-7 | 14 | NA | TRBV11-2 | NA | CASSLEGPRYEQYF | TGTGCCAGCAGCTTAGAGGGCCCTCGGTACGAGCAGTACTTC
TRBJ2-1 | 15 | NA | TRBV12-5 | NA | CASGSTGRLRNEQFF | TGTGCTAGTGGTTCAACAGGGAGGTTACGCAATGAGCAGTTCTTC
TRBJ2-5 | 15 | NA | TRBV7-6 | TRBD1 | CASSLGGQGQETQYF | TGTGCCAGCAGCTTAGGGGGACAGGGGCAAGAGACCCAGTACTTC
TRBJ1-5 | 16 | NA | TRBV5-6 | NA | CASSLGGEYSNQPQHF | TGTGCCAGCAGCTTGGGAGGGGAATATAGCAATCAGCCCCAGCATTTT
TRBJ1-2 | 14 | NA | TRBV5-1 | NA | CASSLTLLGGGYTF | TGCGCCAGCAGCTTGACACTGCTCGGCGGTGGCTACACCTTC
TRBJ1-6 | 18 | NA | TRBV4-1 | NA | CASSQDRGRASSNSPLHF | TGCGCCAGCAGCCAAGATAGGGGCAGGGCGAGCTCAAATTCACCCCTCCACTTT
TRBJ2-7 | 15 | NA | TRBV28 | NA | CASSPPRGLSYEQYF | TGTGCCAGCAGTCCCCCGCGGGGCCTCTCCTACGAGCAGTACTTC
TRBJ1-5 | 15 | NA | TRBV30 | NA | CAWSHDSRGNQPQHF | TGTGCCTGGAGCCACGACAGCCGAGGCAATCAGCCCCAGCATTTT
TRBJ2-7 | 15 | NA | TRBV7-8 | NA | CASSLDTGFSYEQYF | TGTGCCAGCAGCTTAGATACAGGGTTCTCCTACGAGCAGTACTTC
TRBJ2-7 | 16 | few | TRBV4-3 | TRBD2 | CASSPALAGESYEQYF | TGCGCCAGCAGCCCCGCCCTAGCGGGAGAATCCTACGAGCAGTACTTC
TRBJ1-1 | 15 | NA | TRBV4-1 | NA | CASSQDLGGRSEAFF | TGCGCCAGCAGCCAAGATCTCGGGGGGCGCAGTGAAGCTTTCTTT
TRBJ2-1 | 14 | NA | TRBV25-1 | NA | CASSPIPSDNEQFF | TGTGCCAGCAGCCCCATCCCCTCTGACAATGAGCAGTTCTTC
TRBJ1-4 | 16 | NA | TRBV9 | TRBD1 | CASSYGTGAGVEKLFF | TGTGCCAGCAGCTATGGGACAGGGGCCGGCGTGGAAAAACTGTTTTTT
TRBJ2-7 | 13 | NA | TRBV30 | TRBD2 | CAWSRGTIYEQYF | TGTGCCTGGAGCCGCGGGACTATCTACGAGCAGTACTTC
TRBJ2-3 | 18 | NA | TRBV10-3 | TRBD2 | CAISESTWRTSGSNTQYF | TGTGCCATCAGTGAGTCGACTTGGAGGACTAGCGGGTCAAATACGCAGTATTTT
TRBJ1-1 | 14 | NA | TRBV27 | NA | CASGVDRSHTEAFF | TGTGCCAGCGGGGTCGACAGGTCCCACACTGAAGCTTTCTTT
TRBJ2-7 | 14 | few | TRBV14 | NA | CASSQRGRGSEQYF | TGTGCCAGCAGCCAAAGGGGGAGGGGTTCCGAGCAGTACTTC
TRBJ1-1 | 14 | NA | TRBV2 | NA | CASSETALNTEAFF | TGTGCCAGCAGTGAGACCGCATTGAACACTGAAGCTTTCTTT
TRBJ1-5 | 13 | NA | TRBV30 | NA | CAWSEGRDQPQHF | TGTGCCTGGAGTGAAGGAAGGGATCAGCCCCAGCATTTT
TRBJ2-1 | 14 | NA | TRBV10-3 | TRBD2 | CAISGGLAGIEQFF | TGTGCCATCAGTGGTGGGCTAGCGGGGATTGAGCAGTTCTTC
TRBJ2-1 | 14 | NA | TRBV6-4 | TRBD1 | CASDRGREFNEQFF | TGTGCCAGCGACAGGGGGCGAGAGTTCAATGAGCAGTTCTTC
TRBJ1-3 | 15 | NA | TRBV5-6 | NA | CASSLEPGLRNTIYF | TGTGCCAGCAGCTTGGAACCGGGCCTTCGAAACACCATATATTTT
TRBJ2-3 | 14 | NA | TRBV19 | NA | CATIEAGSLGTQYF | TGTGCCACCATCGAGGCAGGTTCTCTGGGGACGCAGTATTTT
TRBJ1-3 | 17 | NA | TRBV7-2 | NA | CASTPRPIGASGNTIYF | TGTGCCAGCACCCCTCGTCCCATCGGGGCCTCTGGAAACACCATATATTTT
TRBJ2-4 | 15 | NA | TRBV10-3 | NA | CAISESGLAKNIQYF | TGTGCCATCAGTGAGTCGGGGCTAGCCAAAAACATTCAGTACTTC
TRBJ2-7 | 14 | once | TRBV15 | TRBD2 | CATSTRTSGRGQYF | TGTGCCACCAGCACACGGACTAGCGGGAGAGGGCAGTACTTC
TRBJ2-1 | 16 | once | TRBV5-4 | TRBD1 | CASSLPRQGLYNEQFF | TGTGCCAGCAGCTTACCCCGACAGGGATTATACAATGAGCAGTTCTTC
TRBJ1-6 | 14 | few | TRBV2 | NA | CASSPSTVNSPLHF | TGTGCCAGCAGTCCCTCAACCGTTAATTCACCCCTCCACTTT
TRBJ2-7 | 15 | NA | TRBV7-6 | NA | CASSLGAGRSYEQYF | TGTGCCAGCAGCTTAGGGGCAGGGCGGTCCTACGAGCAGTACTTC
TRBJ2-3 | 16 | NA | TRBV11-2 | NA | CASSLRLGDGTDTQYF | TGTGCCAGCAGCTTAAGGCTGGGGGATGGAACAGATACGCAGTATTTT
TRBJ1-3 | 15 | NA | TRBV6-5 | TRBD1 | CASSRGVGQGNTIYF | TGTGCCAGCAGCCGCGGTGTGGGACAGGGAAACACCATATATTTT
TRBJ1-2 | 18 | NA | TRBV5-1 | TRBD1 | CASIPRPRDRDLGYGYTF | TGCGCCAGCATCCCTAGGCCGAGGGACAGGGACCTGGGTTATGGCTACACCTTC
TRBJ1-1 | 13 | NA | TRBV5-6 | NA | CASSLPQGREAFF | TGTGCCAGCAGTCTTCCGCAGGGGAGGGAAGCTTTCTTT
TRBJ2-3 | 14 | NA | TRBV5-6 | NA | CASSLVGGPDTQYF | TGTGCCAGCAGCTTGGTGGGAGGCCCAGATACGCAGTATTTT
TRBJ1-1 | 14 | NA | TRBV25-1 | NA | CASSPFRSRTEAFF | TGTGCCAGCAGTCCTTTTCGGTCCCGCACTGAAGCTTTCTTT
TRBJ2-2 | 13 | NA | TRBV9 | NA | CASSVGPTGELFF | TGTGCCAGCAGCGTAGGGCCCACCGGGGAGCTGTTTTTT
TRBJ2-5 | 14 | NA | TRBV28 | TRBD1 | CASSITGGQETQYF | TGTGCCAGCAGTATCACAGGGGGCCAAGAGACCCAGTACTTC
TRBJ1-6 | 15 | NA | TRBV10-3 | NA | CAISSQQGTDSPLHF | TGTGCCATCTCCTCCCAACAGGGTACCGATTCACCCCTCCACTTT